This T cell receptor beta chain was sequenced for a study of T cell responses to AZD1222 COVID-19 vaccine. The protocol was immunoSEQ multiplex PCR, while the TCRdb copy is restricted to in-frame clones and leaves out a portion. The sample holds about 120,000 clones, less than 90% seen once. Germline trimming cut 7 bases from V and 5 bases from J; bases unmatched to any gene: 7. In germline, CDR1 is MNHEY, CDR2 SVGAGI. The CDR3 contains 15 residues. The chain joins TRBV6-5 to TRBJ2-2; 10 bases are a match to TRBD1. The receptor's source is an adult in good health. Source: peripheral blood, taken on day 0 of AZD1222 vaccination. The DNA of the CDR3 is TGTGCCAGCAACCGCGGGACAGGGGTAACCGGGGAGCTGTTTTTT. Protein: CASNRGTGVTGELFF.